The 17 T cell receptor beta chains below were found in one sample sequenced in a study of Ad26.COV2.S vaccination and SARS-CoV-2 variants. Data came from immunoSEQ multiplex PCR; TCRdb stores just in-frame clones and leaves some out. The sample yields around 500,000 clones, 80% to 90% seen once. The treatment: 15 to 20 received Ad26.COV2.S at low or high dose, single or two shots; about 5 received placebo; per-sample allocation not given. Day 63 after the first vaccine or placebo injection was the time point for sampling. The sequencing here drew on peripheral blood, taken in a trial of Ad26.COV2.S vaccine versus placebo. The receptor set was obtained from a person between 18 and 59 years old who received the Ad26.COV2.S COVID-19 vaccine or a placebo.

This chain joins TRBV5-5 and TRBJ2-3; 8 bases align to TRBD1. Trimming cost V 4 bases and J 1 base; bases outside gene matches: 11. The length of the CDR3 is 17 residues. Germline values: CDR1 SGHKS, CDR2 YYEKEE (reference sequence). The CDR3 sequence: CASSTHPPGQGTDTQYF. CDR3 sequence (DNA): TGTGCCAGCAGCACCCATCCTCCGGGACAGGGCACAGATACGCAGTATTTT.

The chain couples TRBV19 to TRBJ1-3, with no clear D. The germline V gene encodes CDR1 LNHDA and CDR2 SQIVND (reference sequence). This CDR3 has 13 residues. Trimming cost V 6 bases and J 4 bases, with 10 bases left between them. The CDR3 region is CASSFDWGNTIYF. Written as DNA, the CDR3 is TGTGCCAGTAGCTTCGATTGGGGAAACACCATATATTTT.

The V and J genes are TRBV27 and TRBJ2-3, with 7 bases aligning to TRBD2. The CDR3 contains 17 residues. Germline CDR1 MNHEY, CDR2 SMNVEV (reference sequence). J gave up 8 bases and V 5 bases, and 19 bases lay outside the gene matches. CDR3 DNA: TGTGCCAGCAGTGGTGGGACTATCCTAAAAGGCCTGAGTACGCAGTATTTT. Its translation: CASSGGTILKGLSTQYF.

The V and J genes are TRBV5-1 and TRBJ2-7, with unresolved D. The germline V and J ends were trimmed by 1 base and 4 bases, with 9 bases remaining between them. Germline CDR1 is SGHRS and CDR2 is YFSETQ. CDR3 length: 13 amino acids. CDR3 in amino acids: CASSLTGRYEQYF. The CDR3 DNA is TGCGCCAGCAGCTTGACCGGTCGTTACGAGCAGTACTTC.

The gene calls are TRBV7-9 and TRBJ1-3; D is perhaps TRBD1 (5 bases). The CDR3 is 16 amino acids. Germline CDR1 and CDR2: SEHNR and FQNEAQ (reference sequence). V dropped 5 bases and J dropped 0 bases, with 14 bases sitting between them. In DNA form, the CDR3 reads TGTGCCAGCAGCCCCGGGACGTGGACCTCTGGAAACACCATATATTTT. This sequence encodes CASSPGTWTSGNTIYF.

The chain uses TRBV6-5 and TRBJ1-3; D may be TRBD1 (5 bases). The CDR3 is 16 residues long. Per the germline V gene, CDR1 is MNHEY and CDR2 is SVGAGI. Trimming left V 0 bases short and J 0 bases short, with 9 bases between. The CDR3 reads CASSYSGQGSGNTIYF. In DNA form, the CDR3 reads TGTGCCAGCAGTTACTCGGGGCAGGGCTCTGGAAACACCATATATTTT.

This rearrangement joins TRBV7-8 to TRBJ1-3, with D hard to call. There are 14 residues in the CDR3. Trimming removed 4 bases at V and 4 bases at J, with 11 bases between. In germline, CDR1 is SGHVS, CDR2 FQNEAQ. The CDR3 DNA is TGTGCCAGCAGCTCCATCGTAAGAGGAAACACCATATATTTT. It encodes CASSSIVRGNTIYF. Full variable domain (outside the CDR3, taken from reference TRBV7-8 and TRBJ1-3): GAGVSQSPRYKVAKRGQDVALRCDPISGHVSLFWYQQALGQGPEFLTYFQNEAQLDKSGLPSDRFFAERPEGSVSTLKIQRTQQEDSAVYLCASSSIVRGNTIYFGEGSWLTVV.

The chain combines TRBV2 with TRBJ1-5; D unclear. Germline loops: CDR1 SNHLY, CDR2 FYNNEI. The V gene lost 3 bases and the J gene lost 0 bases, with 6 bases spanning the gap. There are 14 residues in the CDR3. The CDR3 region is CASSDSYSNQPQHF. CDR3 sequence (DNA): TGTGCCAGCAGTGACAGCTATAGCAATCAGCCCCAGCATTTT.

This sequence joins TRBV11-3 and TRBJ2-2, with TRBD2 identical over 10 bases. V trimming: 1 base; J trimming: 7 bases; junction bases outside the gene matches: 6. Germline CDR1 SGHNT, CDR2 YENEEA. This CDR3 region has 16 residues. The CDR3 loop is CASSLGLAGVVGELFF. The CDR3 DNA reads as TGTGCCAGCAGCTTAGGCCTAGCGGGAGTAGTCGGGGAGCTGTTTTTT.

The gene calls are TRBV5-6 and TRBJ1-1, with a tentative D call TRBD1 (6 bases). Germline lookup yields CDR1 SGHDT and CDR2 YYEEEE. V shed 0 bases and J shed 4 bases, with 7 bases lying between them. The CDR3 is 13 amino acids. The CDR3, as DNA: TGTGCCAGCAGCTTGGGAGGGGGCACTGAAGCTTTCTTT. It codes for CASSLGGGTEAFF. Full variable domain (rest looked up from reference TRBV5-6 and TRBJ1-1): DAGVTQSPTHLIKTRGQQVTLRCSPKSGHDTVSWYQQALGQGPQFIFQYYEEEERQRGNFPDRFSGHQFPNYSSELNVNALLLGDSALYLCASSLGGGTEAFFGQGTRLTVV.

The chain employs TRBV7-4 and TRBJ2-7; 7 bases fit TRBD1. The J segment lost 2 bases and the V segment lost 5 bases, leaving 6 bases of the junction unmatched. The CDR3 runs to 14 residues. Germline CDR1 reads SGHVT; CDR2 reads SQSDAQ. As DNA, the CDR3 is TGTGCCAGCAGCCCCTGGGGACAGACCTACGAGCAGTACTTC. Its translation: CASSPWGQTYEQYF.

The rearrangement links TRBV21-1 to TRBJ1-3; the D call in the table, TRBD1, was not verified against the DNA. TRBV21-1 is a documented pseudogene. This CDR3 region has 18 residues. The CDR3 is CASRKLGRQSSSGNTIYF. For the CDR3, the DNA is TGTGCCAGCAGGAAGCTCGGCAGACAGTCAAGCTCTGGAAACACCATATATTTT.

This rearrangement joins TRBV2 to TRBJ2-2, with D tentatively TRBD1 (5 bases). Germline CDR1 SNHLY, CDR2 FYNNEI. This CDR3 comprises 13 residues. The V end was cut by 8 bases, the J end by 7 bases, with 14 bases between. The CDR3 protein is CASESGWGGELFF. CDR3 DNA: TGTGCCAGCGAATCAGGGTGGGGCGGGGAGCTGTTTTTT.

The chain couples TRBV12-3 or TRBV12-4 to TRBJ1-1; tentatively, D is TRBD1 (5 bases). The CDR3 is 13 residues long. V shed 6 bases and J shed 3 bases, with 11 bases lying between them. As DNA, the CDR3 is TGTGCCAGCAGGCAGACAGTAGACACTGAAGCTTTCTTT. It encodes CASRQTVDTEAFF.

The chain joins TRBV7-9 to TRBJ1-1, with D hard to call. This CDR3 has 15 residues. The germline V gene encodes CDR1 SEHNR and CDR2 FQNEAQ (reference sequence). V was pared by 4 bases and J by 0 bases, with 12 bases between. This chain's CDR3 is CASSSFAGLNTEAFF. DNA for the CDR3: TGTGCCAGCAGCTCCTTCGCGGGATTGAACACTGAAGCTTTCTTT.

This chain joins TRBV30 and TRBJ1-5; 7 nucleotides match TRBD1. Germline V CDR1 and CDR2: GTSNPN, SVGIG (reference sequence). The CDR3 consists of 14 residues. Trimming at V came to 2 bases and at J to 7 bases, leaving 8 bases not matched to a gene. The CDR3 DNA reads TGTGCCTGGAGTTCAGGGGGTGGGGTACAGCCCCAGCATTTT. Its protein product is CAWSSGGGVQPQHF. The full variable domain, in which reference TRBV30 and TRBJ1-5 provide the parts outside the CDR3, is SQTIHQWPATLVQPVGSPLSLECTVEGTSNPNLYWYRQAAGRGLQLLFYSVGIGQISSEVPQNLSASRPQDRQFILSSKKLLLSDSGFYLCAWSSGGGVQPQHFGDGTRLSIL.

V gene TRBV3-1 (or the pseudogene TRBV3-2) combines with J gene TRBJ1-2; D uncertain. The CDR3 totals 14 residues. Deletions cut 0 bases from V and 0 bases from J, with 5 bases between. CDR1 is LGHDT and CDR2 is YNNKEL in the germline V gene (reference sequence). The CDR3, as DNA: TGTGCCAGCAGCCAAGAGTCAGCTAACTATGGCTACACCTTC. This sequence encodes CASSQESANYGYTF.